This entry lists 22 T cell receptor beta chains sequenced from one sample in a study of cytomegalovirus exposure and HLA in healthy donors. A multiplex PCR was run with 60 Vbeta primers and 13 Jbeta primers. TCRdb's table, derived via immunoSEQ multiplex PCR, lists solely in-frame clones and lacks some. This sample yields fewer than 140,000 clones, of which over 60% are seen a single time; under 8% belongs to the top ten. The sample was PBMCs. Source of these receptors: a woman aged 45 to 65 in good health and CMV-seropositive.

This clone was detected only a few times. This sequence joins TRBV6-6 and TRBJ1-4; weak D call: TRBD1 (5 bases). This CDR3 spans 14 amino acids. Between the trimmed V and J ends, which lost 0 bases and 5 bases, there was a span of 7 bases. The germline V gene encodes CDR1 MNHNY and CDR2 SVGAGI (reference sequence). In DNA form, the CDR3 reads TGTGCCAGCAGTTACTCGGGGGGGAATGAAAAACTGTTTTTT. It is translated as CASSYSGGNEKLFF.

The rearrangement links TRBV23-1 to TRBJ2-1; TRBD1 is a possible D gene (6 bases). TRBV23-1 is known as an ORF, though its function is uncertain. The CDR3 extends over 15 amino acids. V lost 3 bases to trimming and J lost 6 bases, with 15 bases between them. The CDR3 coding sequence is TGCGCCAGCAGTCACCGAGGACAGCCTAGCAATGAGCAGTTCTTC. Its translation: CASSHRGQPSNEQFF.

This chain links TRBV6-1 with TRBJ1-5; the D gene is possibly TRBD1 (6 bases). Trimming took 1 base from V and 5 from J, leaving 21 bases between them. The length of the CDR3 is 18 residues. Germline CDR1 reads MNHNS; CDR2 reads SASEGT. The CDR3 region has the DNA TGTGCCAGCAGTGAAGGGCCGTGGGACACGGGGTCTTATCAGCCCCAGCATTTT. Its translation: CASSEGPWDTGSYQPQHF.

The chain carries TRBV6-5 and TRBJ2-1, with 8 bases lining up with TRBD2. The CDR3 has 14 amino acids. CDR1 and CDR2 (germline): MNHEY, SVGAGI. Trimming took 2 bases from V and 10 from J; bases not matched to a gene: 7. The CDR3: CASSYLAGGREQFF. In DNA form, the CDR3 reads TGTGCCAGCAGTTACCTAGCGGGCGGGAGGGAGCAGTTCTTC.

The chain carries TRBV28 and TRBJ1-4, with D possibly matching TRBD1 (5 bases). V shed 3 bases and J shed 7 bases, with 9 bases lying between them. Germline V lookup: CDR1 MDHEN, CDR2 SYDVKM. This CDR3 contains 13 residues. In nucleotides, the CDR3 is TGTGCCAGCAGTTTGGGGGGACTTGAAAAACTGTTTTTT. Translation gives CASSLGGLEKLFF.

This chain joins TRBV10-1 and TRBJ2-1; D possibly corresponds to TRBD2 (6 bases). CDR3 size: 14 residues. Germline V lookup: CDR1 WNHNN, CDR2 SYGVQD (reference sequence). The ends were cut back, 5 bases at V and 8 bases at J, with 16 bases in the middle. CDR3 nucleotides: TGCGCCAGCAGTCCGGGAGAAGTTGTGGATGAGCAGTTCTTC. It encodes CASSPGEVVDEQFF.

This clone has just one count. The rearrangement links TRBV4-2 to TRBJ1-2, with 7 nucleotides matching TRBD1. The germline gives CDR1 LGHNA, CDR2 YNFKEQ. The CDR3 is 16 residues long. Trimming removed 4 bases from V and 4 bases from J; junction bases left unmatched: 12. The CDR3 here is CASSPRVEGAGYGYTF. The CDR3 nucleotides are TGTGCCAGCAGCCCACGGGTGGAGGGGGCTGGCTATGGCTACACCTTC.

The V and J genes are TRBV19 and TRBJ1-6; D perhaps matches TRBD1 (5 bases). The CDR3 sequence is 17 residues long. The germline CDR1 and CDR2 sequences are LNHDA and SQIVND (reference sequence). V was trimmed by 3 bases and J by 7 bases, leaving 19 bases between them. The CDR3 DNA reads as TGTGCCAGTAGTATTAAGATGCAGGGTTGGAGCAATTCACCCCTCCACTTT. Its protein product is CASSIKMQGWSNSPLHF.

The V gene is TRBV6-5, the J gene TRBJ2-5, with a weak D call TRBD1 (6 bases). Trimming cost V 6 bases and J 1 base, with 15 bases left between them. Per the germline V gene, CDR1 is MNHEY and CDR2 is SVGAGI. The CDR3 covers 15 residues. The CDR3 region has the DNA TGTGCCAGCAGCCCCCAGGGGTCGCCCCAAGAGACCCAGTACTTC. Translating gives CASSPQGSPQETQYF.

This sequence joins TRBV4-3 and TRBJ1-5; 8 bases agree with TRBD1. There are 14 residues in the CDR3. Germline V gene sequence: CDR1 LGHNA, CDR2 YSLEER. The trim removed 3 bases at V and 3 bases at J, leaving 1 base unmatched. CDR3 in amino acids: CASSQDRVNQPQHF. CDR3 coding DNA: TGCGCCAGCAGCCAGGACAGGGTCAATCAGCCCCAGCATTTT.

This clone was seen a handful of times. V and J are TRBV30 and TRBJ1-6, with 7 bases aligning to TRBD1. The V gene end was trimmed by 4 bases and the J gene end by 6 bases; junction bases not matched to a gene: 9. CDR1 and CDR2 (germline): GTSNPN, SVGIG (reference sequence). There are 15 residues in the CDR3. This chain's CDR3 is CAWKNRGLSNSPLHF. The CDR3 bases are TGTGCCTGGAAGAACAGGGGCCTCAGTAATTCACCCCTCCACTTT.

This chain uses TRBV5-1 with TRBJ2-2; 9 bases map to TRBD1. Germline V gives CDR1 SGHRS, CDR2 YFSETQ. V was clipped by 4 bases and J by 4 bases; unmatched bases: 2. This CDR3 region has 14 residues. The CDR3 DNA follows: TGCGCCAGCAGCCCGGACAGGGGCACCGGGGAGCTGTTTTTT. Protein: CASSPDRGTGELFF.

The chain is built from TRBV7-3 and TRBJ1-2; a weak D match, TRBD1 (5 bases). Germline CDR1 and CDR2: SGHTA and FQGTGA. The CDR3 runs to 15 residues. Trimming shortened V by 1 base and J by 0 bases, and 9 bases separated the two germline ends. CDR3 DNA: TGTGCCAGCAGCTTAAGCGGGGGTGCTAACTATGGCTACACCTTC. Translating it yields CASSLSGGANYGYTF. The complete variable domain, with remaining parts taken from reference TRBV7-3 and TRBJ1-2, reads GAGVSQTPSNKVTEKGKYVELRCDPISGHTALYWYRQSLGQGPEFLIYFQGTGAADDSGLPNDRFFAVRPEGSVSTLKIQRTERGDSAVYLCASSLSGGANYGYTFGSGTRLTVV.

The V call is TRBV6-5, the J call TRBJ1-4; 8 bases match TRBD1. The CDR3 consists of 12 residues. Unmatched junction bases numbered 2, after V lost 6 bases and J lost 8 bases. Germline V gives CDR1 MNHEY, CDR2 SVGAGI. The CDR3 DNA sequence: TGTGCCAGCAGGGACAGGGTAGAAAAACTGTTTTTT. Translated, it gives CASRDRVEKLFF.

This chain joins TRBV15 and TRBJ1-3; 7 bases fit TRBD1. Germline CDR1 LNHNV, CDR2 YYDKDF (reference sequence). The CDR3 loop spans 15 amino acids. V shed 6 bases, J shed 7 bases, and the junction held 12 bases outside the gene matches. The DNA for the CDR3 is TGTGCCACCAGTACGGACAGGAGCGAAATGAACACCATATATTTT. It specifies CATSTDRSEMNTIYF.

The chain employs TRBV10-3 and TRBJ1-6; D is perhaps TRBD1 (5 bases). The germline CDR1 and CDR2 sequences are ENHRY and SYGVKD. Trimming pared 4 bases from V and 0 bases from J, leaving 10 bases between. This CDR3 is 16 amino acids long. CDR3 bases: TGTGCCATCAGTGGATCGGGGGGCTCCTATAATTCACCCCTCCACTTT. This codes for CAISGSGGSYNSPLHF.

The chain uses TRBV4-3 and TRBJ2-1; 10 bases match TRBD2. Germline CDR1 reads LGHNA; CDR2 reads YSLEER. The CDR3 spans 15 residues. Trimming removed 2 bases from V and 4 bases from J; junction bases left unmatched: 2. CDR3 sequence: CASSQIAGGYNEQFF. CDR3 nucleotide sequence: TGCGCCAGCAGCCAAATAGCGGGGGGTTACAATGAGCAGTTCTTC.

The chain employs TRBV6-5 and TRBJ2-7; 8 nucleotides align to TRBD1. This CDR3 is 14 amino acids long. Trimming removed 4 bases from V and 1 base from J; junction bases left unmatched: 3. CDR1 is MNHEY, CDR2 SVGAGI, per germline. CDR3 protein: CASSLGQGSYEQYF. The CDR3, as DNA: TGTGCCAGCAGTTTAGGACAGGGTTCCTACGAGCAGTACTTC.

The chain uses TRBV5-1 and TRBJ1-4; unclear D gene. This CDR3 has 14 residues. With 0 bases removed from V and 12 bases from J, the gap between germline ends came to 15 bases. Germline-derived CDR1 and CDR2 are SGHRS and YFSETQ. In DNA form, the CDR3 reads TGCGCCAGCAGCTTGGGAACAGAAACCGGGGAACTGTTTTTT. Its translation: CASSLGTETGELFF.

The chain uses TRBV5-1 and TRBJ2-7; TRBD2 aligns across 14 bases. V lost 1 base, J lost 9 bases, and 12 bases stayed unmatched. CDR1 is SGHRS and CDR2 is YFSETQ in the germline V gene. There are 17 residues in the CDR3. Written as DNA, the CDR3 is TGCGCCAGCAGCTTGACCCCACCGGGACTAGCGGGAGATGCGCAGTACTTC. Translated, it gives CASSLTPPGLAGDAQYF.

CDR3 sequence: CASSPPGITDTQYF. As DNA, the CDR3 is TGTGCCAGCTCACCACCCGGGATCACAGATACGCAGTATTTT. The chain joins TRBV18 to TRBJ2-3, with a tentative D call TRBD2 (5 bases). V lost 0 bases, J lost 2 bases, and 6 bases lay in between. The CDR3 runs to 14 residues. The V gene's germline CDR1 is KGHSH and CDR2 LQKENI.

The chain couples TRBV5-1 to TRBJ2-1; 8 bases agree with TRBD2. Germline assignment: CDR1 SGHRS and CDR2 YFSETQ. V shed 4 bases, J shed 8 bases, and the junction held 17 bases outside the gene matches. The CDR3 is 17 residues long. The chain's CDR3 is CASSVLIGGGSVDEQFF. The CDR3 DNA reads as TGCGCCAGCAGCGTACTGATAGGCGGGGGGTCCGTGGATGAGCAGTTCTTC.